The subject of this entry is one T cell receptor (beta chain). Antigen specificity is unknown. The table came from immunoSEQ multiplex PCR; TCRdb's copy has only in-frame clones and leaves some out. There are about 35,000 clones in the sample; roughly 84% occur only once, and 13% to 15% lies in the top ten. Germline V gene sequence: CDR1 PRHDT, CDR2 FYEKMQ (reference sequence). V was pared by 1 base and J by 4 bases, with 5 bases between. The CDR3 extends over 13 amino acids. This sample was taken from a study of OX40 agonist ivuxolimab in advanced cancers. Across the whole study: Patients were dosed with the agonistic anti-OX40 (CD134) antibody ivuxolimab.

Findings of the study overall: Blood T cells, both CD4+ and CD8+, expanded clonally by week 6 at 0.1 to 3.0 mg/kg. CD8+ T cells (on average) carried more expanded clones than CD4+ T cells.

V is TRBV13 and J is TRBJ1-5; tentatively, D is TRBD1 (5 bases). The sequence was collected from an adult with an advanced solid tumor such as melanoma, head and neck, liver or kidney cancer. This material consisted of CD4+ or CD8+ T cells sorted from blood, taken in a trial of the OX40 agonist ivuxolimab. CDR3 region: CASSLDRNQPQHF. CDR3 coding DNA: TGTGCCAGCAGCTTAGACAGGAATCAGCCCCAGCATTTT.